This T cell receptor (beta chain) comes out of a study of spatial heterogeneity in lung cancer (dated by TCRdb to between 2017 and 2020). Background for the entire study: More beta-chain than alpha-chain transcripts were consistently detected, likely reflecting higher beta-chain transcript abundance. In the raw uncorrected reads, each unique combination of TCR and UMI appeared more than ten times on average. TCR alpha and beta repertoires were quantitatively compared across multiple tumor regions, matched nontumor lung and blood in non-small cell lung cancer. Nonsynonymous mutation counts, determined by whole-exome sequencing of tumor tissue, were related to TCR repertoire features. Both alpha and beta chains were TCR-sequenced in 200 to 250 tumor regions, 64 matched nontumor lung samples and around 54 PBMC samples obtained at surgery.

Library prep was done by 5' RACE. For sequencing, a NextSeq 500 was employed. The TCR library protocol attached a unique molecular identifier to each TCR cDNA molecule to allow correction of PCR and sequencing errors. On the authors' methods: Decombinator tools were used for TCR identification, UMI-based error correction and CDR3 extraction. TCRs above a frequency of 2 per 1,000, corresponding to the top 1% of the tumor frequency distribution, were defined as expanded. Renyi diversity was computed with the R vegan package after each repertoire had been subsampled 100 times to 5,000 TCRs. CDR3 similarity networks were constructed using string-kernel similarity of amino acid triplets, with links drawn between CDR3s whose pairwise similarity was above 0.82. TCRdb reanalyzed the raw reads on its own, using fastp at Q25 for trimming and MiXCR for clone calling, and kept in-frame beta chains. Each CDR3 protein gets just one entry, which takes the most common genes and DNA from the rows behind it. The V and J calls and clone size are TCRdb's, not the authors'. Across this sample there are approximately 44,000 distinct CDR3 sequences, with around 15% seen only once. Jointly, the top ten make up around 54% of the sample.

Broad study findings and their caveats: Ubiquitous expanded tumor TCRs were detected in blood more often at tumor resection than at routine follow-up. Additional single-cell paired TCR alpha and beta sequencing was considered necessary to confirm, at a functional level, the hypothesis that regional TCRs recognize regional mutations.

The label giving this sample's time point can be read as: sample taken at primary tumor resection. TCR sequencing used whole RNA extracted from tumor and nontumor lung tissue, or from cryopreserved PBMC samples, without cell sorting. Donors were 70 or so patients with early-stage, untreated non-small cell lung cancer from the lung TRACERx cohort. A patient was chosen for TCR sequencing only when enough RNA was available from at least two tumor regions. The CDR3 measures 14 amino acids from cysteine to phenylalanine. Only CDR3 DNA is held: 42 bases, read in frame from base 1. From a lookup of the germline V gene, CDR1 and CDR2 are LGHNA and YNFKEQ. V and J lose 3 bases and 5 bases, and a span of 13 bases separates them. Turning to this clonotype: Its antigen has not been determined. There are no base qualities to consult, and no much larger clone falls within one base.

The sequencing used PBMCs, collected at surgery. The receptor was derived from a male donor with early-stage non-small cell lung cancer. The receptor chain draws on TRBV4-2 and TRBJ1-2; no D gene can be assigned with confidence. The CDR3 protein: CASSHRVPKYGYTF. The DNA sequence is TGTGCCAGCAGCCATCGCGTTCCCAAGTATGGCTACACCTTC.